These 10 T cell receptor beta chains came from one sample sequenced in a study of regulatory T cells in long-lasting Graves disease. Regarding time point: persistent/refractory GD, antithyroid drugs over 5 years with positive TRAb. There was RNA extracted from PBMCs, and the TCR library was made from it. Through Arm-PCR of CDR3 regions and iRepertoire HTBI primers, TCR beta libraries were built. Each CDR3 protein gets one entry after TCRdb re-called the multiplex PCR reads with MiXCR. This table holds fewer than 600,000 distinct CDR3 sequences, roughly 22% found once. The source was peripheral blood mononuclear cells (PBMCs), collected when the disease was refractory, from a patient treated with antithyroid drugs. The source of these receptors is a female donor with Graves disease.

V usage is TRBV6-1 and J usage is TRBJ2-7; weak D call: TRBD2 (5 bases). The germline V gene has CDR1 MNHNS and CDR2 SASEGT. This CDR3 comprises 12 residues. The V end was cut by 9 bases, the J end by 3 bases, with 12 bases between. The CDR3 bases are TGTGCCAGTTACACCAGCGGCTACGAGCAGTACTTC. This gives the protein CASYTSGYEQYF.

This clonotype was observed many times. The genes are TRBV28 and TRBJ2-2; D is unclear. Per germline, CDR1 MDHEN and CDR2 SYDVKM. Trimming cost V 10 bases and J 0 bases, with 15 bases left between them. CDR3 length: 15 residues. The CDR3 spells CATHGTPANTGELFF. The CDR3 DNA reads TGTGCCACTCACGGTACACCTGCGAACACCGGGGAGCTGTTTTTT.

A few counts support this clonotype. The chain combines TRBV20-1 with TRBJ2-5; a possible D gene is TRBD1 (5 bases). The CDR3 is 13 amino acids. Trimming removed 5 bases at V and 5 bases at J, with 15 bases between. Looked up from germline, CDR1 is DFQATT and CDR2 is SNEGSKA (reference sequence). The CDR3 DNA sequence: TGCAGTGCTGCCCAGGGTTTCGGGGAGACCCAGTACTTC. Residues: CSAAQGFGETQYF.

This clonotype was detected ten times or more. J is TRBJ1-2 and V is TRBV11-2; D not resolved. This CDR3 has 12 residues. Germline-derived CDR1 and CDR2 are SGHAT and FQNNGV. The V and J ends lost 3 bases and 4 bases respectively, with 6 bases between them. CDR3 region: CASSFSSYGYTF. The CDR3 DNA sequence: TGTGCCAGCAGCTTTTCAAGCTATGGCTACACCTTC.

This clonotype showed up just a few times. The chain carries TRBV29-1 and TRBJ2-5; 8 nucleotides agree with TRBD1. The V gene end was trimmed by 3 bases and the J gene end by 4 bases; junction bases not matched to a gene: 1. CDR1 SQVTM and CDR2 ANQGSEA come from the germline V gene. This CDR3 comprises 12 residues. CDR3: CSVEDRVETQYF. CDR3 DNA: TGCAGCGTTGAGGACAGGGTAGAGACCCAGTACTTC.

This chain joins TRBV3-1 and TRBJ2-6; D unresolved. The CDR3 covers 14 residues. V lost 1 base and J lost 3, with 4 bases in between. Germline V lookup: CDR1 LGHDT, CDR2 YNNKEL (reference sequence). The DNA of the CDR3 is TGTGCCAGCAGCCAAGGGAATGGGGCCAACGTCCTGACTTTC. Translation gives CASSQGNGANVLTF. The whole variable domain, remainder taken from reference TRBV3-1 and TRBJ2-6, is DTAVSQTPKYLVTQMGNDKSIKCEQNLGHDTMYWYKQDSKKFLKIMFSYNNKELIINETVPNRFSPKSPDKAHLNLHINSLELGDSAVYFCASSQGNGANVLTFGAGSRLTVL.

As DNA, the CDR3 is TGTGCCAGCAGCCCCCAAGAGGCGGGAGGGGCCTGGGGGGAGCTGTTTTTT. Amino acids: CASSPQEAGGAWGELFF. The chain employs TRBV7-9 and TRBJ2-2; 9 nucleotides line up with TRBD2. CDR1 is SEHNR and CDR2 is FQNEAQ in the germline V gene (reference sequence). The CDR3 has 17 amino acids. With 5 bases clipped from V and 8 bases from J, the junction kept 15 bases outside the gene matches.

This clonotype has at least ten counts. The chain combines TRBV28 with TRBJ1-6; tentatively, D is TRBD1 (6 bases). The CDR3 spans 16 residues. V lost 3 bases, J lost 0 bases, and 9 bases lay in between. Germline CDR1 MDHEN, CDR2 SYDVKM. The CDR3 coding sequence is TGTGCCAGCAGTTTCCAGGGGAGCTCCTATAATTCACCCCTCCACTTT. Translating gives CASSFQGSSYNSPLHF.

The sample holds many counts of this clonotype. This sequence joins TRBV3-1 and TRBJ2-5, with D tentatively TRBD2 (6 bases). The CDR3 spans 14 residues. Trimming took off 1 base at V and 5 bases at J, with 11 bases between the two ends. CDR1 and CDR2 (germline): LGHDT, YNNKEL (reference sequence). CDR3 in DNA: TGTGCCAGCAGCCAAGTTCTGGAGGGGGAGACCCAGTACTTC. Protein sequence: CASSQVLEGETQYF.

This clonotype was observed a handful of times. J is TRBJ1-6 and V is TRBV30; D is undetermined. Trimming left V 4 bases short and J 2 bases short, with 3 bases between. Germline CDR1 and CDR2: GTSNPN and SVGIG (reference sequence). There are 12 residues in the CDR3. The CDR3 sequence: CAWNAYNSPLHF. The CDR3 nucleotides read TGTGCCTGGAATGCCTATAATTCACCCCTCCACTTT.